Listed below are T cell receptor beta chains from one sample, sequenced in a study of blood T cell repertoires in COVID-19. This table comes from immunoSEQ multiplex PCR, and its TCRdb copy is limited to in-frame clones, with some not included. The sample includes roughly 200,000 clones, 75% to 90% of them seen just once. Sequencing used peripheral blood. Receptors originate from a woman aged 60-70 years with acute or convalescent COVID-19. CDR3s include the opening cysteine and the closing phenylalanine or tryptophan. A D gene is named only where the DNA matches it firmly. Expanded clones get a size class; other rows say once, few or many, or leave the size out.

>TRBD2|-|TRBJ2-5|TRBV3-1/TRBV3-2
CASRHSGRGETQYF
TGTGCCAGCCGCCACAGCGGGAGGGGGGAGACCCAGTACTTC
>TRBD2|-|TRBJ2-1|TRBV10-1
CASSDQAGRGEQFF
TGCGCCAGCAGTGACCAAGCGGGAAGGGGTGAGCAGTTCTTC
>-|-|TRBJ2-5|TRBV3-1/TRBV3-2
CASSQGGPETQYF
TGTGCCAGCAGCCAAGGAGGTCCAGAGACCCAGTACTTC
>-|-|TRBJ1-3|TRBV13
CASGIRASGNTIYF
TGTGCCAGCGGAATCAGGGCCTCTGGAAACACCATATATTTT
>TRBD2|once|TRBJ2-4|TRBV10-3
CATKTSGGAKNIQYF
TGTGCCACCAAGACTAGCGGGGGGGCCAAAAACATTCAGTACTTC
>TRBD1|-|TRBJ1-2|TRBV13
CASSISTGRWGYTF
TGTGCCAGCAGCATATCGACAGGGCGTTGGGGCTACACCTTC
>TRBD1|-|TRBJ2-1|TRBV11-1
CASRAIGTGYGNEQFF
TGTGCCAGCAGAGCCATAGGGACAGGGTACGGCAATGAGCAGTTCTTC
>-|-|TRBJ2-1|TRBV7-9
CASSSPERSSYNEQFF
TGTGCCAGCAGCTCCCCAGAGCGGAGCTCCTACAATGAGCAGTTCTTC
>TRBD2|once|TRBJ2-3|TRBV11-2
CASSETSGLGSSTDTQYF
TGTGCCAGCAGCGAAACTAGCGGGCTTGGGAGTAGCACAGATACGCAGTATTTT
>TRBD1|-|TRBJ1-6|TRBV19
CASSHRGSPLHF
TGTGCCAGTAGTCACAGGGGTTCACCCCTCCACTTT
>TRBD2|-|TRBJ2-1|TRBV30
CAWSLSGGLYNEQFF
TGTGCCTGGTCCCTTAGCGGGGGGCTTTACAATGAGCAGTTCTTC
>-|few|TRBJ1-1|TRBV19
CATGDNPTEAFF
TGTGCCACCGGGGACAACCCCACTGAAGCTTTCTTT
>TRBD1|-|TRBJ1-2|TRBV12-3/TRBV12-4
CASNAGGGYTF
TGTGCCAGCAATGCAGGGGGTGGCTACACCTTC
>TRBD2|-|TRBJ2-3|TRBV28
CASSPLAGAFTDTQYF
TGTGCCAGCAGTCCGCTAGCGGGGGCTTTCACAGATACGCAGTATTTT
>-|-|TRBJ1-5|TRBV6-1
CASSELTVSNQPQHF
TGTGCCAGCAGTGAATTAACAGTTAGCAATCAGCCCCAGCATTTT
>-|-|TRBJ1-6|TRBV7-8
CASSLEEAGLKNSPLHF
TGTGCCAGCAGCTTAGAGGAGGCAGGACTAAAAAATTCACCCCTCCACTTT
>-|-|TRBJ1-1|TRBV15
CATSREQVLGTEAFF
TGTGCCACCAGCAGAGAACAGGTGTTGGGGACTGAAGCTTTCTTT
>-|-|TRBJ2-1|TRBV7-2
CASTRGFNEQFF
TGTGCCAGCACCCGGGGATTTAATGAGCAGTTCTTC
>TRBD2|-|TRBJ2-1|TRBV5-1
CASSPRTSGNNEQFF
TGCGCCAGCAGCCCCAGGACTAGCGGAAACAATGAGCAGTTCTTC
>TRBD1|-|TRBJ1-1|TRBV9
CASSVVGTENTEAFF
TGTGCCAGCAGCGTAGTCGGGACAGAGAACACTGAAGCTTTCTTT
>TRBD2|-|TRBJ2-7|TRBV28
CASSFRTSGSSSYEQYF
TGTGCCAGCAGTTTTCGGACTAGCGGCTCAAGCTCCTACGAGCAGTACTTC
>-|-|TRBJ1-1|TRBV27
CASSFQGMGTEAFF
TGTGCCAGCAGTTTTCAGGGGATGGGAACTGAAGCTTTCTTT